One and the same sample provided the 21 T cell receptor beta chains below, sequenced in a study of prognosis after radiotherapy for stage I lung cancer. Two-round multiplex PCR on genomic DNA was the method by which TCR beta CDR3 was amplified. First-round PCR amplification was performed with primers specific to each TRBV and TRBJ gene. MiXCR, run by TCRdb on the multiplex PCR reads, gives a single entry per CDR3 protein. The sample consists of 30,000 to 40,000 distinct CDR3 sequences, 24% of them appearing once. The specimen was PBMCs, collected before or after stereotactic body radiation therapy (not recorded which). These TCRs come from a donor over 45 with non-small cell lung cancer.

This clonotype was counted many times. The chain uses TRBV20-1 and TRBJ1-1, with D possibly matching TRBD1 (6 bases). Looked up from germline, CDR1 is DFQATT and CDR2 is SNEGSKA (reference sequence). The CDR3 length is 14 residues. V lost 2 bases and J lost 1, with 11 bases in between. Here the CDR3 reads CSARWGGPNTEAFF. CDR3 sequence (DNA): TGCAGTGCTAGATGGGGGGGGCCGAACACTGAAGCTTTCTTT.

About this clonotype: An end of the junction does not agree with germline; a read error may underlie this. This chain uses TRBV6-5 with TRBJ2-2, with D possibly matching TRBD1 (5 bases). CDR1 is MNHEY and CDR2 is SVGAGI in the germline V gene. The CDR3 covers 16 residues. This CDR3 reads CASSDSTVGGTGELFF. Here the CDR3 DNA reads TGTGCCAGCAGTGACTCGACAGTGGGCGGCACCGGGGAGCTGTTTTTT.

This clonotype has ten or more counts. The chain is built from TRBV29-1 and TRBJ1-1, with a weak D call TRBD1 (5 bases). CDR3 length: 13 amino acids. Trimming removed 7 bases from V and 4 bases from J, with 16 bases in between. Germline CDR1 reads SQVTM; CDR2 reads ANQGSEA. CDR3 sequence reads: CSAPHLGGTEAFF. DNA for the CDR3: TGCAGCGCCCCGCACCTTGGGGGCACTGAAGCTTTCTTT.

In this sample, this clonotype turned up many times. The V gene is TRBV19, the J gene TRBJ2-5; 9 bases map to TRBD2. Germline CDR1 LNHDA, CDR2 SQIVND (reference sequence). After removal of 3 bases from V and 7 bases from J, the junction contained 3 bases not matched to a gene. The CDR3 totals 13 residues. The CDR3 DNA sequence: TGTGCCAGTAGTATGCCTAGCGGGGCGACCCAGTACTTC. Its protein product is CASSMPSGATQYF.

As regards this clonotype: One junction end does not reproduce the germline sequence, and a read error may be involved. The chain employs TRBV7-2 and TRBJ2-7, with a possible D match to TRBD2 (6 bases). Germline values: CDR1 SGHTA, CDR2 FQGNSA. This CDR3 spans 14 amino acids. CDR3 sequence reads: CAGRLATEGYEQYF. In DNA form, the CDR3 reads TGTGCCGGCAGATTAGCGACGGAGGGGTACGAGCAGTACTTC. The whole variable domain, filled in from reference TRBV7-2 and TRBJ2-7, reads GAGVSQSPSNKVTEKGKDVELRCDPISGHTALYWYRQSLGQGLEFLIYFQGNSAPDKSGLPSDRFSAERTGGSVSTLTIQRTQQEDSAVYLCAGRLATEGYEQYFGPGTRLTVT.

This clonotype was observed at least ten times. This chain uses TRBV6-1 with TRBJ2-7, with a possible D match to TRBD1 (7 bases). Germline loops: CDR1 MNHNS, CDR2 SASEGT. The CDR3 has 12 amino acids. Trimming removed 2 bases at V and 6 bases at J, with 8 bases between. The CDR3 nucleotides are TGTGCCAGCAGTGAACAGGGGGGCGAGCAGTACTTC. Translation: CASSEQGGEQYF.

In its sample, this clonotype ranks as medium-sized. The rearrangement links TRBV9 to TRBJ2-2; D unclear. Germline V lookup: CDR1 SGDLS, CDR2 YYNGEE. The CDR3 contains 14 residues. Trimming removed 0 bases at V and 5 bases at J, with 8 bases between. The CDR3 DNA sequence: TGTGCCAGCAGCGTAGATGGTAGGACCGGGGAGCTGTTTTTT. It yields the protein CASSVDGRTGELFF.

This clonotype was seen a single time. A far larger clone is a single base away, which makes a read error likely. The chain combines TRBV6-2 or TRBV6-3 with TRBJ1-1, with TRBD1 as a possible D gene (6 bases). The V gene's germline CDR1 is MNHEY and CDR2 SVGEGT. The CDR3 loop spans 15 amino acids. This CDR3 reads CASSYSDSMNTEVFF. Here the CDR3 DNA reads TGTGCCAGCAGTTACTCGGACAGCATGAACACTGAAGTTTTCTTT.

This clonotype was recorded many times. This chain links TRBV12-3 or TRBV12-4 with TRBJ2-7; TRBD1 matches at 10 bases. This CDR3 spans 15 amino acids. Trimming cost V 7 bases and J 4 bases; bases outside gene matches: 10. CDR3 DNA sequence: TGTGCCAGCACCCTCCGGGACAGGGGATTGTACGAGCAGTACTTC. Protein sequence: CASTLRDRGLYEQYF.

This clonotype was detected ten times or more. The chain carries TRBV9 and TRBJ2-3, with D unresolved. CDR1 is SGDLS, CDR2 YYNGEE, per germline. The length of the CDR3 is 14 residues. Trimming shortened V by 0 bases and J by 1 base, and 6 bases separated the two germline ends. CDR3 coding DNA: TGTGCCAGCAGCGTAGACCCCGGCACAGATACGCAGTATTTT. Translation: CASSVDPGTDTQYF.

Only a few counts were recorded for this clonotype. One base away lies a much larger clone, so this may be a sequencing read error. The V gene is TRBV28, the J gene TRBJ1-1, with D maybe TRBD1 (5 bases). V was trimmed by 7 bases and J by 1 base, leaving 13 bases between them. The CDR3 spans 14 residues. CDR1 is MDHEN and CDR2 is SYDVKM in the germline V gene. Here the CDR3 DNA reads TGTGCCAGCAACGGGGAGGGGAGGAACACTGAAGCTTTCTTT. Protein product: CASNGEGRNTEAFF.

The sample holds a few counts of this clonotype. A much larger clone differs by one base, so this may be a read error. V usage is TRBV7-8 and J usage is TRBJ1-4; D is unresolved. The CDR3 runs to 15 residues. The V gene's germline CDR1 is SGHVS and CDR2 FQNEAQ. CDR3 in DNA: TGTGCCAGCAGCTTATATGAAGGGAATAATGAAAATCTGTTTTTT. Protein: CASSLYEGNNENLFF.

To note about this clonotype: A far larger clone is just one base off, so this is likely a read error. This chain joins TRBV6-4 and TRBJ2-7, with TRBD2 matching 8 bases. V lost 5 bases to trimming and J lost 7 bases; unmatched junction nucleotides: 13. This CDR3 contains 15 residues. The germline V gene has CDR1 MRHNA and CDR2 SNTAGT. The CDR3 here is CASSHDGGVRREQYF. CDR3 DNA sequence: TGTGCCAGCAGTCACGACGGGGGGGTGCGCCGGGAGCAGTACTTC.

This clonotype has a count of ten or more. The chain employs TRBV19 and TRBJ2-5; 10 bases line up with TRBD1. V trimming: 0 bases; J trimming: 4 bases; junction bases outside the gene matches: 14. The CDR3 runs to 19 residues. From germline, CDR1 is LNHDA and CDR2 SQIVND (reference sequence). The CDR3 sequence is CASSIEGTGALRRRETQYF. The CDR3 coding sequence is TGTGCCAGTAGTATAGAGGGGACAGGGGCCTTGAGGCGCCGAGAGACCCAGTACTTC.

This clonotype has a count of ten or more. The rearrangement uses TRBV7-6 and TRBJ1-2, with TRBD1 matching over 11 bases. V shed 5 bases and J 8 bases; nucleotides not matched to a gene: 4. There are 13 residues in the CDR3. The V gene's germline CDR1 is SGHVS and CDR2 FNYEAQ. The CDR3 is CASSAGTGGGYTF. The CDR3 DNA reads TGTGCCAGCAGCGCCGGGACAGGGGGGGGCTACACCTTC.

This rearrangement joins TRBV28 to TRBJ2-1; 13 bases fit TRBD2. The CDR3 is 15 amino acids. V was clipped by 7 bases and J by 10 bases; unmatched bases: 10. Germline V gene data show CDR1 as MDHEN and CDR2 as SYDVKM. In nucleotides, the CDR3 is TGTGCCAGCATCCTTGGACTAGCGGGAGTGTGGGAGCAGTTCTTC. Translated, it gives CASILGLAGVWEQFF.

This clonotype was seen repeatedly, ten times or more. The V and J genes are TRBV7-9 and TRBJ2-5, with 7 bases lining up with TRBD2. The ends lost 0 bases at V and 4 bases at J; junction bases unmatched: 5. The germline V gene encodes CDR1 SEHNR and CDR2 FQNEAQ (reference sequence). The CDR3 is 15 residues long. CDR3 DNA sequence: TGTGCCAGCAGCTTAGCGGGAGCGGGAAGAGAGACCCAGTACTTC. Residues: CASSLAGAGRETQYF.

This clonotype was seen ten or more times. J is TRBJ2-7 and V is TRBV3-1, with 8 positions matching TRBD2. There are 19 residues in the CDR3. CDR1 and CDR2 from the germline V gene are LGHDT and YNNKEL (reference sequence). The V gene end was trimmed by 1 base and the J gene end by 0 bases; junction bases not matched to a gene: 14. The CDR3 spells CASSQGGFRREVASYEQYF. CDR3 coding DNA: TGTGCCAGCAGCCAAGGAGGGTTTCGGCGGGAGGTCGCCTCCTACGAGCAGTACTTC.

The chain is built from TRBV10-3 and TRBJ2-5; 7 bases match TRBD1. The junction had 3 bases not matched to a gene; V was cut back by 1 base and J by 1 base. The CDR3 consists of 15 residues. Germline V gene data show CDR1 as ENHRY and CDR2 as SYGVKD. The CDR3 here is CAISEYRGFQETQYF. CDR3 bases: TGTGCCATCAGTGAGTACAGGGGCTTCCAAGAGACCCAGTACTTC.

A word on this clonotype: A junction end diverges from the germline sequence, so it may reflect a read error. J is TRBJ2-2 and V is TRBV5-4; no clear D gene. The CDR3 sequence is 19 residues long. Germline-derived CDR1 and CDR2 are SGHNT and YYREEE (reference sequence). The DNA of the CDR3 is TGTGCCAGCAGCTTGGTAGGGAACCGACTTATCGCGAACACCGTGGAGCTGTTTTTT. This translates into CASSLVGNRLIANTVELFF.

The CDR3 DNA is TGTGCCAGCAGTTTGTCACTCACGGGGGCATACAATGAGCAGTTCTTC. Amino acid sequence: CASSLSLTGAYNEQFF. This rearrangement joins TRBV28 to TRBJ2-1, with D tentatively TRBD1 or TRBD2 (6 bases each). The CDR3 spans 16 residues. V was clipped by 3 bases and J by 4 bases, with 16 bases between them. Germline CDR1 is MDHEN and CDR2 is SYDVKM.